Listed here are 12 T cell receptor beta chains from one sample, sequenced in a study of OX40 agonist ivuxolimab in advanced cancers. Some clones are missing from TCRdb's copy, which holds only in-frame ones; the method was immunoSEQ multiplex PCR. This sample yields some 35,000 clones, of which 65% to 85% are seen a single time; 13% to 15% belongs to the top ten. This specimen was CD4+ or CD8+ T cells sorted from blood, taken in a trial of the OX40 agonist ivuxolimab. The receptors originated from an adult with an advanced solid tumor such as melanoma, head and neck, liver or kidney cancer.

The V and J genes are TRBV18 and TRBJ2-3; no clear D gene. Trimming left V 5 bases short and J 7 bases short, with 19 bases between. The germline V gene has CDR1 KGHSH and CDR2 LQKENI. The CDR3 runs 15 residues. This CDR3 is CASSATRVSQNTQYF. The CDR3 nucleotides are TGTGCCAGCTCAGCAACTCGGGTTTCACAAAATACGCAGTATTTT.

V and J are TRBV5-4 and TRBJ2-1; 16 bases fit TRBD2. The CDR3 loop spans 16 amino acids. Germline lookup yields CDR1 SGHNT and CDR2 YYREEE (reference sequence). The J segment lost 9 bases and the V segment lost 4 bases, leaving 7 bases of the junction unmatched. The CDR3 DNA follows: TGTGCCAGCAGCCCGGTAGGGACTAGCGGGAGGGGTGAGCAGTTCTTC. Translated: CASSPVGTSGRGEQFF.

J is TRBJ2-2 and V is TRBV9, with D maybe TRBD1 (6 bases). CDR1 and CDR2 from the germline V gene are SGDLS and YYNGEE. CDR3 length: 13 amino acids. The V gene lost 3 bases and the J gene lost 5 bases, with 8 bases spanning the gap. In nucleotides, the CDR3 is TGTGCCAGCAGCGCCAGGGGTACCGGGGAGCTGTTTTTT. This encodes CASSARGTGELFF.

This chain connects TRBV4-1 to TRBJ2-7, with D unresolved. The CDR3 covers 15 residues. V was shortened by 2 bases and J by 5 bases, with 16 bases between the two germline ends. In germline, CDR1 is MGHRA, CDR2 YSYEKL. In DNA, the CDR3 is TGCGCCAGCAGCCAAAGGGTCGGTTCTGGGAACGAGCAGTACTTC. Translating it yields CASSQRVGSGNEQYF.

The CDR3 nucleotides read TGTGCCAGCAGCTTAGAATATGGGGCGGGCGAGCAGTACTTC. It encodes CASSLEYGAGEQYF. The chain employs TRBV7-1 and TRBJ2-7; the D call may be TRBD1 or TRBD2 (5 bases each). TRBV7-1 is designated an ORF whose function remains uncertain. V dropped 4 bases and J dropped 6 bases, with 16 bases sitting between them. CDR3 length: 14 amino acids.

The chain employs TRBV6-1 and TRBJ1-4; TRBD1 is a possible D gene (6 bases). CDR1 and CDR2 (germline): MNHNS, SASEGT. The CDR3 has 15 residues. Trimming cost V 0 bases and J 8 bases, with 13 bases left between them. CDR3 sequence: CASSEARDTREKLFF. CDR3 bases: TGTGCCAGCAGTGAAGCGCGGGACACTCGGGAAAAACTGTTTTTT.

V gene TRBV6-1 combines with J gene TRBJ1-5; D may be TRBD1 (5 bases). CDR3 length: 13 residues. Germline V gives CDR1 MNHNS, CDR2 SASEGT. Trimming shortened V by 6 bases and J by 3 bases, and 9 bases separated the two germline ends. DNA for the CDR3: TGTGCCAGCAGGGAGGGGCTCAATCAGCCCCAGCATTTT. This encodes CASREGLNQPQHF.

The J gene is TRBJ2-3, the V gene TRBV7-6; no clear D gene. CDR1 and CDR2 (germline): SGHVS, FNYEAQ. CDR3 length equals 14 residues. Trimming stripped 5 bases from V and 6 bases from J, with 15 bases between. This CDR3 reads CASSPRQVPDTQYF. The CDR3 nucleotides read TGTGCCAGCAGCCCGCGGCAGGTACCCGATACGCAGTATTTT.

The J gene is TRBJ2-4, the V gene TRBV6-5, with TRBD2 identical over 9 bases. V gave up 8 bases and J gave up 9 bases; unmatched junction bases: 11. The CDR3 runs 14 residues. Germline V CDR1 and CDR2: MNHEY, SVGAGI. In DNA form, the CDR3 reads TGTGCCAGCGGGGCGGGAGGGCCTGAGGGCATTCAGTACTTC. Translated, it gives CASGAGGPEGIQYF.

The chain is built from TRBV19 and TRBJ1-5, with unresolved D. The CDR3 is 14 amino acids. CDR1 is LNHDA, CDR2 SQIVND, per germline (reference sequence). Trimming took off 5 bases at V and 0 bases at J, with 8 bases between the two ends. The CDR3: CASSLRSSNQPQHF. CDR3 DNA: TGTGCCAGTAGTCTCCGTAGTAGCAATCAGCCCCAGCATTTT.

Written as DNA, the CDR3 is TGTGCCAGCATTACTAGCGGGAGTGGCGGGGAGCTGTTTTTT. Amino acids: CASITSGSGGELFF. This chain connects TRBV28 to TRBJ2-2, with 11 bases fitting TRBD2. CDR1 and CDR2 from the germline V gene are MDHEN and SYDVKM. The CDR3 consists of 14 residues. V shed 7 bases, J shed 7 bases, and the junction held 5 bases outside the gene matches.

The V and J genes are TRBV7-3 and TRBJ2-1; 14 bases match TRBD2. V shed 3 bases, J shed 3 bases, and the junction held 7 bases outside the gene matches. The germline CDR1 and CDR2 sequences are SGHTA and FQGTGA. This CDR3 region has 18 residues. CDR3 protein: CASSLVPGTSGGYNEQFF. CDR3 nucleotide sequence: TGTGCCAGCAGCTTGGTCCCCGGGACTAGCGGGGGCTACAATGAGCAGTTCTTC.